Shown below are 18 T cell receptor beta chains from a single sample sequenced in a study of blood T cell repertoires in COVID-19. The table came from immunoSEQ multiplex PCR; TCRdb's copy has only in-frame clones and leaves some out. Of tens of thousands of clones in the sample, roughly 84% were seen once. Sequencing used peripheral blood. The receptors come from a man aged 50 to 59 with active COVID-19.

This sequence joins TRBV4-1 and TRBJ2-7; 8 nucleotides match TRBD1. CDR3 length equals 14 residues. V shed 4 bases, J shed 1 base, and the junction held 3 bases outside the gene matches. CDR1 MGHRA and CDR2 YSYEKL come from the germline V gene. The chain's CDR3 is CASSLRQGSYEQYF. The CDR3 DNA follows: TGCGCCAGCAGCCTCAGACAGGGGTCCTACGAGCAGTACTTC.

V and J are TRBV29-1 and TRBJ2-7; TRBD1 aligns across 7 bases. V lost 5 bases to trimming and J lost 1 base; unmatched junction nucleotides: 5. Germline V lookup: CDR1 SQVTM, CDR2 ANQGSEA. The CDR3 contains 13 residues. The CDR3 sequence: CSVKGALSYEQYF. CDR3 in DNA: TGCAGCGTTAAGGGGGCCCTTTCCTACGAGCAGTACTTC.

This clone turned up a few times. V gene TRBV19 combines with J gene TRBJ2-7; tentatively, D is TRBD2 (7 bases). CDR3 length equals 13 residues. Trimming stripped 4 bases from V and 4 bases from J, with 11 bases between. Germline-derived CDR1 and CDR2 are LNHDA and SQIVND (reference sequence). CDR3 sequence reads: CASSKGGVYEQYF. The CDR3 DNA sequence: TGTGCCAGTAGTAAAGGGGGGGTATACGAGCAGTACTTC.

This sequence joins TRBV25-1 and TRBJ1-2; 10 bases agree with TRBD1. Germline values: CDR1 MGHDK, CDR2 SYGVNS. The V and J ends lost 4 bases and 5 bases, in that order; junction bases with no gene match: 10. The CDR3 contains 16 residues. This CDR3 is CASSGQGASTYYGYTF. The CDR3 DNA is TGTGCCAGCAGTGGACAGGGGGCTTCGACTTATTATGGCTACACCTTC.

CDR3: CASSGTGWNTEAFF. The CDR3 DNA follows: TGTGCCAGCAGTGGGACAGGGTGGAACACTGAAGCTTTCTTT. The chain links TRBV28 to TRBJ1-1; TRBD1 matches 9 bases. Germline V gives CDR1 MDHEN, CDR2 SYDVKM. The CDR3 sequence is 14 residues long. The J segment lost 1 base and the V segment lost 5 bases, leaving 2 bases of the junction unmatched.

This chain uses TRBV9 with TRBJ2-5; 9 positions match TRBD2. With V trimmed by 2 bases and J by 4 bases, 3 bases remained unmatched. This CDR3 is 14 amino acids long. The germline V gene encodes CDR1 SGDLS and CDR2 YYNGEE. CDR3 residues: CASSVSGSPETQYF. The CDR3 nucleotides are TGTGCCAGCAGCGTTAGCGGGAGCCCAGAGACCCAGTACTTC.

The chain combines TRBV18 with TRBJ2-5, with 7 positions matching TRBD2. CDR3 length: 13 residues. Germline lookup yields CDR1 KGHSH and CDR2 LQKENI. The V segment lost 2 bases and the J segment 4 bases; nucleotides outside the gene matches: 1. The CDR3 bases are TGTGCCAGCTCACCAGGGGGGGGAGAGACCCAGTACTTC. Its protein product is CASSPGGGETQYF.

The chain employs TRBV7-3 and TRBJ1-2, with a tentative D call TRBD1 (6 bases). CDR1 and CDR2 (germline): SGHTA, FQGTGA. The CDR3 consists of 17 residues. V was trimmed by 0 bases and J by 3 bases, leaving 17 bases between them. The CDR3 region has the DNA TGTGCCAGCAGCTTAACGGTGGACAGCTCGGTTGACTATGGCTACACCTTC. This encodes CASSLTVDSSVDYGYTF.

V and J are TRBV4-3 and TRBJ1-2; D not certain. Looked up from germline, CDR1 is LGHNA and CDR2 is YSLEER. The CDR3 length is 16 residues. V was clipped by 4 bases and J by 0 bases, with 15 bases between them. In DNA form, the CDR3 reads TGCGCCAGCAGCCGAACCCTTCGGGGATCTAACTATGGCTACACCTTC. Translating it yields CASSRTLRGSNYGYTF.

The chain employs TRBV9 and TRBJ2-7, with TRBD1 matching 10 bases. The V segment lost 4 bases and the J segment 3 bases; nucleotides outside the gene matches: 4. The CDR3 covers 14 residues. Germline V CDR1 and CDR2: SGDLS, YYNGEE. CDR3 DNA: TGTGCCAGCAGCACCTGGGACAGGGGCTACGAGCAGTACTTC. Its translation: CASSTWDRGYEQYF.

This clone has just a few counts. The chain couples TRBV7-9 to TRBJ2-3, with 8 bases lining up with TRBD2. CDR3 length: 14 amino acids. V shed 4 bases, J shed 0 bases, and the junction held 0 bases outside the gene matches. The V gene's germline CDR1 is SEHNR and CDR2 FQNEAQ (reference sequence). The CDR3 nucleotides read TGTGCCAGCAGCTCGGGGGGGAGCACAGATACGCAGTATTTT. It encodes CASSSGGSTDTQYF.

This chain joins TRBV5-4 and TRBJ1-1; 7 bases align to TRBD1. This CDR3 has 16 amino acids. V shed 0 bases and J 0 bases; nucleotides not matched to a gene: 5. CDR1 and CDR2 from the germline V gene are SGHNT and YYREEE (reference sequence). The CDR3 DNA follows: TGTGCCAGCAGCTTGGGTCAGGGGGGAGTGAACACTGAAGCTTTCTTT. Its translation: CASSLGQGGVNTEAFF.

The chain joins TRBV18 to TRBJ1-1; 11 nucleotides agree with TRBD1. The CDR3 spans 16 residues. The V gene's germline CDR1 is KGHSH and CDR2 LQKENI. After removal of 2 bases from V and 4 bases from J, the junction contained 6 bases not matched to a gene. The CDR3 loop reads CASSPGAGTGGTEAFF. The DNA for the CDR3 is TGTGCCAGCTCACCAGGAGCCGGGACAGGGGGCACTGAAGCTTTCTTT.

J is TRBJ2-1 and V is TRBV7-8, with TRBD1 matching 9 bases. Trimming at V came to 3 bases and at J to 9 bases, leaving 6 bases not matched to a gene. The CDR3 runs to 14 residues. Germline V gene sequence: CDR1 SGHVS, CDR2 FQNEAQ. CDR3 bases: TGTGCCAGCAGCTTCGGACAGGGGAAAGGTGAGCAGTTCTTC. Translated: CASSFGQGKGEQFF. Together with reference TRBV7-8 and TRBJ2-1, the CDR3 gives the full variable domain: GAGVSQSPRYKVAKRGQDVALRCDPISGHVSLFWYQQALGQGPEFLTYFQNEAQLDKSGLPSDRFFAERPEGSVSTLKIQRTQQEDSAVYLCASSFGQGKGEQFFGPGTRLTVL.

As DNA, the CDR3 is TGTGCCAGCAGCAATCAAGCGGGTCCGGACGGTGAAGCTTTCTTT. This translates into CASSNQAGPDGEAFF. The chain recombines TRBV5-4 with TRBJ1-1; D call uncertain. The CDR3 has 15 residues. Between the trimmed V and J ends, which lost 4 bases and 7 bases, there was a span of 20 bases. Germline V gene lookup returns CDR1 SGHNT and CDR2 YYREEE (reference sequence).

The V gene is TRBV27, the J gene TRBJ1-2; a weak D match, TRBD1 (6 bases). Germline V lookup: CDR1 MNHEY, CDR2 SMNVEV (reference sequence). Trimming took off 4 bases at V and 8 bases at J, with 14 bases between the two ends. The CDR3 totals 13 residues. CDR3 sequence: CASSSLQGGGYTF. CDR3 nucleotides: TGTGCCAGCAGTTCCCTACAGGGTGGCGGCTACACCTTC.

The chain has TRBV30 and TRBJ2-1, with a tentative D call TRBD1 (6 bases). The V gene's germline CDR1 is GTSNPN and CDR2 SVGIG (reference sequence). The ends were cut back, 2 bases at V and 3 bases at J, with 11 bases in the middle. This CDR3 comprises 14 residues. The CDR3 sequence is CAWSQQGRYNEQFF. The CDR3 nucleotides are TGTGCCTGGAGTCAGCAGGGGCGCTACAATGAGCAGTTCTTC. Full variable domain (missing parts from reference TRBV30 and TRBJ2-1): SQTIHQWPATLVQPVGSPLSLECTVEGTSNPNLYWYRQAAGRGLQLLFYSVGIGQISSEVPQNLSASRPQDRQFILSSKKLLLSDSGFYLCAWSQQGRYNEQFFGPGTRLTVL.

The table lists this clone with a count of one. The gene calls are TRBV4-1 and TRBJ1-4; 10 bases are a match to TRBD1. The trim removed 4 bases at V and 4 bases at J, leaving 6 bases unmatched. Germline CDR1 is MGHRA and CDR2 is YSYEKL. This CDR3 is built from 16 residues. The CDR3 protein is CASSLGTGALNEKLFF. CDR3 nucleotide sequence: TGCGCCAGCAGCCTAGGGACAGGGGCCCTTAATGAAAAACTGTTTTTT.